This entry lists 20 T cell receptor beta chains sequenced from one sample in a study of Tregs in tolerant kidney transplant recipients (dated by TCRdb to 2018 to 2020). The method was the immunoSEQ multiplex PCR assay. TCRdb limited this immuneACCESS table to in-frame rearrangements with V and J called. A share of clones is missing; checked studies link under half to unresolved V genes, and the rest is unexplained. In all, the sample holds roughly 66,000 clones, and 80% to 95% of those were seen once. Approximately 10% of the sample rests with the top ten. The time point label corresponds to: blood sample drawn before combined kidney and bone marrow transplant. The sequencing here drew on CD8+ T cells from blood, taken before the transplant. The receptors were gathered from a human donor who received a combined kidney and bone marrow transplant.

This sequence joins TRBV15 and TRBJ2-7; 7 positions agree with TRBD1. The CDR3 has 15 amino acids. Germline V gives CDR1 LNHNV, CDR2 YYDKDF (reference sequence). Trimming removed 1 base from V and 4 bases from J; junction bases left unmatched: 7. The CDR3 DNA follows: TGTGCCACCAGCAGAGTGGAGACAGGGTCTTACGAGCAGTACTTC. Translating gives CATSRVETGSYEQYF.

The V and J genes are TRBV10-2 and TRBJ1-6; D uncertain. V shed 2 bases and J shed 0 bases, with 8 bases lying between them. The CDR3 has 16 amino acids. Germline V gene sequence: CDR1 WSHSY, CDR2 SAAADI. CDR3 sequence: CASSEGRYSYNSPLHF. For the CDR3, the DNA is TGCGCCAGCAGTGAGGGCAGATACTCCTATAATTCACCCCTCCACTTT.

V usage is TRBV5-6 and J usage is TRBJ1-3, with D uncertain. Germline V gene lookup returns CDR1 SGHDT and CDR2 YYEEEE. The CDR3 is 16 amino acids. The germline V and J ends were trimmed by 1 base and 0 bases, with 11 bases remaining between them. CDR3 bases: TGTGCCAGCAGCTTGACCGCAGGATACTCTGGAAACACCATATATTTT. This encodes CASSLTAGYSGNTIYF.

The chain has TRBV28 and TRBJ2-1; a possible D gene is TRBD2 (6 bases). Trimming took off 4 bases at V and 6 bases at J, with 13 bases between the two ends. CDR3 length equals 14 residues. Germline CDR1 reads MDHEN; CDR2 reads SYDVKM. The CDR3 reads CASSSGLALNEQFF. The CDR3 nucleotides read TGTGCCAGCAGTTCGGGTCTAGCGCTCAATGAGCAGTTCTTC.

The chain couples TRBV7-9 to TRBJ2-2, with a possible D match to TRBD2 (6 bases). V lost 1 base and J 1 base, leaving 13 bases between the germline ends. CDR3 length equals 17 residues. Germline V gene lookup returns CDR1 SEHNR and CDR2 FQNEAQ (reference sequence). The CDR3 sequence is CASSLEGSGRNTGELFF. The CDR3 DNA sequence: TGTGCCAGCAGCTTAGAAGGCAGCGGGCGGAACACCGGGGAGCTGTTTTTT.

This chain links TRBV9 with TRBJ1-5, with D hard to call. The length of the CDR3 is 15 residues. Germline loops: CDR1 SGDLS, CDR2 YYNGEE. V was clipped by 0 bases and J by 0 bases, with 7 bases between them. CDR3 sequence: CASSVDGGSNQPQHF. DNA of the CDR3: TGTGCCAGCAGCGTAGACGGAGGTAGCAATCAGCCCCAGCATTTT. Full variable domain (outside the CDR3, taken from reference TRBV9 and TRBJ1-5): DSGVTQTPKHLITATGQRVTLRCSPRSGDLSVYWYQQSLDQGLQFLIQYYNGEERAKGNILERFSAQQFPDLHSELNLSSLELGDSALYFCASSVDGGSNQPQHFGDGTRLSIL.

The chain links TRBV13 to TRBJ1-6; D is possibly TRBD1 (5 bases). Looked up from germline, CDR1 is PRHDT and CDR2 is FYEKMQ (reference sequence). The CDR3 length is 15 residues. The V gene lost 6 bases and the J gene lost 9 bases, with 18 bases spanning the gap. Here the CDR3 DNA reads TGTGCCAGCAGTCTAGGAGACAGAGAGTCTTCACCCCTCCACTTT. Translation gives CASSLGDRESSPLHF. Full variable domain (missing parts from reference TRBV13 and TRBJ1-6): AAGVIQSPRHLIKEKRETATLKCYPIPRHDTVYWYQQGPGQDPQFLISFYEKMQSDKGSIPDRFSAQQFSDYHSELNMSSLELGDSALYFCASSLGDRESSPLHFGNGTRLTVT.

This chain connects TRBV27 to TRBJ2-2, with 7 positions matching TRBD1. Germline CDR1 is MNHEY and CDR2 is SMNVEV (reference sequence). This CDR3 region has 16 residues. The ends lost 5 bases at V and 6 bases at J; junction bases unmatched: 12. The CDR3 here is CASSPIDRALAGELFF. The DNA of the CDR3 is TGTGCCAGCAGTCCAATCGACAGGGCGCTAGCCGGGGAGCTGTTTTTT.

This chain uses TRBV28 with TRBJ2-7; D is perhaps TRBD1 (5 bases). The CDR3 runs to 15 residues. Germline CDR1 reads MDHEN; CDR2 reads SYDVKM. V lost 4 bases and J 1 base, leaving 14 bases between the germline ends. The CDR3 DNA is TGTGCCAGCAGTTCCCAGGACACCCGATCCTACGAGCAGTACTTC. Translation gives CASSSQDTRSYEQYF.

This clone was counted a single time. This chain joins TRBV11-2 and TRBJ2-1; 9 positions match TRBD2. Per the germline V gene, CDR1 is SGHAT and CDR2 is FQNNGV. This CDR3 is built from 15 residues. V lost 5 bases, J lost 2 bases, and 4 bases stayed unmatched. The CDR3 DNA is TGTGCCAGCAGCCTAGCGGGGAACACCTACAATGAGCAGTTCTTC. Its translation is CASSLAGNTYNEQFF.

The rearrangement links TRBV28 to TRBJ2-7; D gene uncertain. V was shortened by 3 bases and J by 2 bases, with 17 bases between the two germline ends. The CDR3 runs 16 residues. Per germline, CDR1 MDHEN and CDR2 SYDVKM. The CDR3 sequence: CASSFRPEFPTYEQYF. CDR3 nucleotides: TGTGCCAGCAGTTTCAGACCGGAGTTCCCTACCTACGAGCAGTACTTC.

Turning to this clone: At the DNA level, this CDR3 is encoded by other sequences in the same sample as well. The CDR3 DNA reads TGTGCCAGTAGTATCGGGACAGGGTCCTACGAGCAGTACTTC. This sequence encodes CASSIGTGSYEQYF. This chain joins TRBV19 and TRBJ2-7, with 9 bases lining up with TRBD1. V shed 3 bases and J 1 base; nucleotides not matched to a gene: 1. Germline values: CDR1 LNHDA, CDR2 SQIVND (reference sequence). The CDR3 totals 14 residues.

The CDR3 DNA reads TGTGCCAGCAGGTCAGGGGGAATGGATCAGCCCCAGCATTTT. Protein: CASRSGGMDQPQHF. This chain connects TRBV7-9 to TRBJ1-5, with TRBD1 identical over 7 bases. This CDR3 has 14 amino acids. CDR1 is SEHNR, CDR2 FQNEAQ, per germline (reference sequence). J was trimmed by 5 bases and V by 6 bases; bases with no gene match: 7. The variable domain in full, with the rest retrieved from reference TRBV7-9 and TRBJ1-5, is DTGVSQNPRHKITKRGQNVTFRCDPISEHNRLYWYRQTLGQGPEFLTYFQNEAQLEKSRLLSDRFSAERPKGSFSTLEIQRTEQGDSAMYLCASRSGGMDQPQHFGDGTRLSIL.

V is TRBV6-6 and J is TRBJ2-5; 7 nucleotides agree with TRBD1. The CDR3 has 15 residues. V shed 0 bases, J shed 4 bases, and the junction held 5 bases outside the gene matches. In germline, CDR1 is MNHNY, CDR2 SVGAGI (reference sequence). The CDR3 here is CASSYSMDRIETQYF. CDR3 sequence (DNA): TGTGCCAGCAGTTACTCGATGGACAGGATAGAGACCCAGTACTTC.

Comments on this clone: The junction shows a germline mismatch at one end, possibly a read error. V and J are TRBV28 and TRBJ2-6, with 10 bases lining up with TRBD1. Looked up from germline, CDR1 is MDHEN and CDR2 is SYDVKM. This CDR3 has 14 residues. CDR3 region: CASSLGQGGNVLTF. The CDR3 region has the DNA TGTGCCAGCAGCCTCGGACAGGGGGGCAACGTCCTGACTTTC.

The gene calls are TRBV29-1 and TRBJ2-7; tentative D call: TRBD1 (6 bases). Germline assignment: CDR1 SQVTM and CDR2 ANQGSEA. This CDR3 has 11 amino acids. V was pared by 8 bases and J by 3 bases, with 11 bases between. CDR3 sequence (DNA): TGCAGCACAGGGAACGGCTACGAGCAGTACTTC. Protein sequence: CSTGNGYEQYF.

The chain links TRBV11-2 to TRBJ1-2; a possible D gene is TRBD1 (6 bases). V shed 1 base and J shed 7 bases, with 16 bases lying between them. Germline V gene sequence: CDR1 SGHAT, CDR2 FQNNGV. The CDR3 has 15 residues. The CDR3 DNA sequence: TGTGCCAGCAGCTTAGGAATCTCAGGGGATGTTGGCTACACCTTC. It yields the protein CASSLGISGDVGYTF. The full variable domain, with the rest looked up from reference TRBV11-2 and TRBJ1-2, is EAGVAQSPRYKIIEKRQSVAFWCNPISGHATLYWYQQILGQGPKLLIQFQNNGVVDDSQLPKDRFSAERLKGVDSTLKIQPAKLEDSAVYLCASSLGISGDVGYTFGSGTRLTVV.

V usage is TRBV11-3 and J usage is TRBJ2-7; possibly TRBD2 for D (6 bases). Germline CDR1 is SGHNT and CDR2 is YENEEA. The CDR3 spans 14 residues. Trimming removed 5 bases at V and 2 bases at J, with 13 bases between. CDR3 sequence reads: CASSSSGITYEQYF. CDR3 in DNA: TGTGCCAGCAGCAGTAGCGGAATAACCTACGAGCAGTACTTC.

V usage is TRBV5-4 and J usage is TRBJ2-1; 8 nucleotides agree with TRBD2. This CDR3 is built from 12 residues. V dropped 4 bases and J dropped 8; count of bases not matched to a gene: 2. The germline gives CDR1 SGHNT, CDR2 YYREEE (reference sequence). The CDR3 nucleotides are TGTGCCAGCAGCCGGGGGGGGGATGAGCAGTTCTTC. Residues: CASSRGGDEQFF.

The genes are TRBV29-1 and TRBJ1-2, with D possibly TRBD1 on 5 matching bases. The CDR3 has 14 amino acids. Germline assignment: CDR1 SQVTM and CDR2 ANQGSEA. The V end was cut by 5 bases, the J end by 2 bases, with 15 bases between. The chain's CDR3 is CSVYMGGDNYGYTF. In DNA form, the CDR3 reads TGCAGCGTTTATATGGGGGGAGACAACTATGGCTACACCTTC.